These T cell receptor beta chains were read from a single sample in a study of T cell repertoires in cytomegalovirus infection. For these receptors, no antigen is known. TCRdb used MiXCR to reprocess the reads, holding one entry per CDR3 protein. The sample has about 830,000 distinct CDR3 sequences, about 30% seen once. The specimen was cultured CD8+ T cells from PBMCs, collected from culture after CMV antigen stimulation. Source of these receptors: a human donor in good health (CMV status not recorded). Some clones in this sample may be carry-over from other donors' samples. Both conserved end residues are part of each CDR3.

v_gene	j_gene	len	CDR3aa
TRBV6-1	TRBJ2-7	15	CASSDDSWISYEQYF
TRBV6-1	TRBJ2-1	14	CASTQRGRDNEQFF
TRBV5-6	TRBJ1-3	16	CASSLGTGVPGNTIYF
TRBV2	TRBJ2-7	15	CASSEARGISYEQYF
TRBV7-2	TRBJ1-2	15	CASRATDRGRDGYTF
TRBV15	TRBJ2-7	15	CATSFRRQSSYEQYF
TRBV15	TRBJ1-2	16	CATSRDWSGEGIGYTF
TRBV28	TRBJ2-1	16	CASLSPGQRGDNEQFF
TRBV6-6	TRBJ2-3	14	CASSLTSGTDTQYF
TRBV11-1	TRBJ2-3	17	CASSLRDSGSLTDTQYF
TRBV7-4	TRBJ2-2	16	CASSFLSHPNTGELFF
TRBV12-3/TRBV12-4	TRBJ1-1	12	CASSFGGPEAFF
TRBV19	TRBJ2-3	14	CASSIASSTDTQYF
TRBV4-2	TRBJ1-1	16	CASSPGHDRVDTEAFF
TRBV12-3/TRBV12-4	TRBJ1-1	12	CASRFMDTEAFF
TRBV2	TRBJ1-2	14	CARLISDRRHGYTF
TRBV2	TRBJ2-1	10	CASTGRKQFF
TRBV7-6	TRBJ2-7	14	CASSLAGSSYEQYF
TRBV27	TRBJ1-6	17	CASSPPPREWGNSPLHF